This entry lists 12 T cell receptor beta chains sequenced from one sample in a study of blood T cell repertoires in COVID-19. Using immunoSEQ multiplex PCR, the repertoire was profiled, and TCRdb retains in-frame clones only, with some absent. This repertoire shows 450,000 to 500,000 clones, 87% found once; its top ten account for around 0.7%. The material sequenced was PBMCs or T cells enriched from blood (not recorded which). These receptors all stem from a woman younger than 35 who had recovered from COVID-19.

The chain couples TRBV11-1 to TRBJ2-1; 14 bases are a match to TRBD2. The CDR3 is made up of 16 amino acids. CDR1 is SGHAT, CDR2 FQDESV, per germline (reference sequence). Germline trimming cut 2 bases from V and 9 bases from J; bases unmatched to any gene: 6. CDR3 DNA: TGTGCCAGCAGCTTACCCGGGACTAGCGGGGGCAGTGAGCAGTTCTTC. Its protein is CASSLPGTSGGSEQFF.

The chain employs TRBV6-1 and TRBJ1-1; a possible D gene is TRBD1 (6 bases). Between the trimmed V and J ends, which lost 2 bases and 3 bases, there was a span of 10 bases. In germline, CDR1 is MNHNS, CDR2 SASEGT. The CDR3 has 14 amino acids. The CDR3 nucleotides are TGTGCCAGCAGTGAACAGGGGAGAGACACTGAAGCTTTCTTT. Translated: CASSEQGRDTEAFF.

This chain links TRBV19 with TRBJ2-2; 14 positions match TRBD2. Trimming at V came to 7 bases and at J to 0 bases, leaving 16 bases not matched to a gene. This CDR3 has 21 residues. Germline assignment: CDR1 LNHDA and CDR2 SQIVND (reference sequence). This CDR3 is CASIPPALGLAGGANTGELFF. The CDR3 DNA reads as TGTGCCAGTATTCCCCCGGCCCTAGGACTAGCGGGGGGTGCGAACACCGGGGAGCTGTTTTTT.

The chain is built from TRBV3-1 (or the pseudogene TRBV3-2) and TRBJ2-7; D gene unclear. Germline V CDR1 and CDR2: LGHDT, YNNKEL (reference sequence). Trimming left V 0 bases short and J 1 base short, with 7 bases between. This CDR3 has 14 amino acids. The CDR3 loop is CASSQERQSYEQYF. Here the CDR3 DNA reads TGTGCCAGCAGCCAAGAGCGGCAGTCCTACGAGCAGTACTTC.

The rearrangement links TRBV2 to TRBJ1-1; 7 nucleotides align to TRBD1. The germline V gene has CDR1 SNHLY and CDR2 FYNNEI. The CDR3 contains 15 residues. After removal of 4 bases from V and 1 base from J, the junction contained 6 bases not matched to a gene. CDR3 loop: CASSADRLQNTEAFF. In nucleotides, the CDR3 is TGTGCCAGCAGTGCGGACAGGCTGCAGAACACTGAAGCTTTCTTT.

The gene calls are TRBV28 and TRBJ2-7, with a weak D call TRBD1 (6 bases). The V gene lost 5 bases and the J gene lost 2 bases, with 19 bases spanning the gap. Germline-derived CDR1 and CDR2 are MDHEN and SYDVKM. The CDR3 has 16 amino acids. The CDR3: CASSPNGISGAYEQYF. The CDR3 nucleotides read TGTGCCAGCAGTCCCAATGGGATCTCAGGGGCCTACGAGCAGTACTTC.

This chain uses TRBV6-1 with TRBJ1-2; no clear D. The V end was cut by 2 bases, the J end by 0 bases, with 19 bases between. CDR1 is MNHNS, CDR2 SASEGT, per germline. CDR3 length equals 18 residues. The CDR3 spells CASSESKGLKFSNYGYTF. The CDR3 DNA reads as TGTGCCAGCAGTGAAAGCAAAGGACTGAAATTCTCTAACTATGGCTACACCTTC.

This chain links TRBV10-1 with TRBJ2-7; D possibly corresponds to TRBD1 (6 bases). Germline lookup yields CDR1 WNHNN and CDR2 SYGVQD (reference sequence). Trimming took off 3 bases at V and 5 bases at J, with 14 bases between the two ends. CDR3 length equals 14 residues. DNA of the CDR3: TGCGCCAGCAGTGAAGGGGGATCAGGTAACGAGCAGTACTTC. This gives the protein CASSEGGSGNEQYF.

The chain links TRBV24-1 to TRBJ2-5; D unclear. In germline, CDR1 is KGHDR, CDR2 SFDVKD. The V and J ends lost 4 bases and 5 bases respectively, with 13 bases between them. The CDR3 sequence is 14 residues long. DNA for the CDR3: TGTGCCACCAGTGAGGGCAGGTCCGTGGAGACCCAGTACTTC. Translation gives CATSEGRSVETQYF.

This clone has just a few counts. The chain is built from TRBV13 and TRBJ1-1; no definite D call. The CDR3 runs 13 residues. Trimming took 3 bases from V and 2 from J, leaving 7 bases between them. Germline CDR1 is PRHDT and CDR2 is FYEKMQ (reference sequence). CDR3 sequence reads: CASSFNRNTEAFF. CDR3 nucleotide sequence: TGTGCCAGCAGCTTTAACAGAAACACTGAAGCTTTCTTT.

This sequence joins TRBV14 and TRBJ2-3; D ambiguous. Trimming took off 5 bases at V and 7 bases at J, with 10 bases between the two ends. CDR1 SGHDN and CDR2 FVKESK come from the germline V gene. The length of the CDR3 is 12 residues. The CDR3: CASSYVDYTQYF. In DNA, the CDR3 is TGTGCCAGCAGCTACGTAGATTATACGCAGTATTTT.

This rearrangement joins TRBV21-1 to TRBJ1-1; the table's D gene call, TRBD1, was not cross checked with the DNA. TRBV21-1 constitutes a pseudogene. The length of the CDR3 is 15 residues. The CDR3 loop reads CASGKTAPGGTEAFF. The DNA for the CDR3 is TGTGCCAGCGGTAAGACAGCCCCCGGCGGCACTGAAGCTTTCTTT.